These T cell receptor beta chains were read from a single sample in a study of response to subunit inactivated influenza vaccine. TCRdb independently ran MiXCR on the RT-PCR reads; one entry per CDR3 protein. Of a few hundred thousand distinct CDR3 sequences in the sample, approximately 15% are singletons; the top ten hold over 8.5%. Here the sequenced sample was PBMCs from blood, taken 12 days after vaccination. These receptors were obtained from a man aged 50-59 years who received an inactivated influenza vaccine. CDR3s include the opening cysteine and the closing phenylalanine or tryptophan. A D gene is named only where the DNA matches it firmly. Rows may omit the clone size; those that give it use once, few, many or a size class.

j_call: TRBJ2-1
clone_size: few
v_call: TRBV2
d_call: NA
cdr3_nt: TGTGCCAGCAAGCCGGGTTTCGGTCGTTACAATGAGCAGTTCTTC
cdr3_aa: CASKPGFGRYNEQFF

j_call: TRBJ2-3
clone_size: few
v_call: TRBV15
d_call: NA
cdr3_nt: TGTGCCACCAGCAGAGATGGAGAGGGCCCCAGCACAGATACGCAGTATTTT
cdr3_aa: CATSRDGEGPSTDTQYF

j_call: TRBJ2-3
clone_size: few
v_call: TRBV18
d_call: TRBD1
cdr3_nt: TGTGCCAGCTCACAACAGGGGCGCGATACGCAGTATTTT
cdr3_aa: CASSQQGRDTQYF

j_call: TRBJ1-1
clone_size: few
v_call: TRBV20-1
d_call: NA
cdr3_nt: TGCAGTGCTTCAGGGGCCACCATGAACACTGAAGCTTTCTTT
cdr3_aa: CSASGATMNTEAFF

j_call: TRBJ2-5
clone_size: NA
v_call: TRBV9
d_call: NA
cdr3_nt: TGTGCCAGCAGCCCTCCCGGGAGAGAAGAGACCCAGTACTTC
cdr3_aa: CASSPPGREETQYF

j_call: TRBJ2-6
clone_size: few
v_call: TRBV29-1
d_call: NA
cdr3_nt: TGCAGCGTTGAGAGAGGGGAAGGGGCCAACGTCCTGACTTTC
cdr3_aa: CSVERGEGANVLTF

j_call: TRBJ2-6
clone_size: few
v_call: TRBV29-1
d_call: NA
cdr3_nt: TGCAGCGTTGAAGATCTAAGGGCTAACTCTGGGGCCAACGTCCTGACTTTC
cdr3_aa: CSVEDLRANSGANVLTF

j_call: TRBJ2-1
clone_size: NA
v_call: TRBV5-6
d_call: NA
cdr3_nt: TGTGCCAGCAGCTCCCTTGGGGTTCAATTACCAGACAATGAGCAGTTCTTC
cdr3_aa: CASSSLGVQLPDNEQFF

j_call: TRBJ2-7
clone_size: many
v_call: TRBV15
d_call: NA
cdr3_nt: TGTGCCACCAGCAGAGAGAAGGGGCGACGGAACGAGCAGTACTTC
cdr3_aa: CATSREKGRRNEQYF

j_call: TRBJ2-1
clone_size: NA
v_call: TRBV6-4
d_call: NA
cdr3_nt: TGTGCCAGCAGTCGGGTGCAGGGGGGGTACAATGAGCAGTTCTTC
cdr3_aa: CASSRVQGGYNEQFF

j_call: TRBJ1-1
clone_size: NA
v_call: TRBV6-2/TRBV6-3
d_call: NA
cdr3_nt: TGTGCCAGCAGTTATCAGGGCAGCGGGAGCACTGAAGCTTTCTTT
cdr3_aa: CASSYQGSGSTEAFF

j_call: TRBJ1-4
clone_size: many
v_call: TRBV12-3/TRBV12-4
d_call: NA
cdr3_nt: TGTGCCAGCAGTTTAGACGGGCCTAATGAAAAACTGTTTTTT
cdr3_aa: CASSLDGPNEKLFF

j_call: TRBJ1-5
clone_size: few
v_call: TRBV7-8
d_call: NA
cdr3_nt: TGTGCCAGCAGCTTAGATTACATAAGCAATCAGCCCCAGCATTTT
cdr3_aa: CASSLDYISNQPQHF

j_call: TRBJ1-3
clone_size: NA
v_call: TRBV2
d_call: NA
cdr3_nt: TGTGCCAGCAGCCTCGGACCGGGTCGGGGAAACACCATATATTTT
cdr3_aa: CASSLGPGRGNTIYF

j_call: TRBJ2-7
clone_size: many
v_call: TRBV5-6
d_call: NA
cdr3_nt: TGTGCCAGCAGCGGTGGGGTAAACGAGCAGTACTTC
cdr3_aa: CASSGGVNEQYF

j_call: TRBJ2-3
clone_size: NA
v_call: TRBV20-1
d_call: TRBD2
cdr3_nt: TGCAGTGCTAGAGGGCACCGACTAGCGCAATACCAAGATACGCAGTATTTT
cdr3_aa: CSARGHRLAQYQDTQYF

j_call: TRBJ2-1
clone_size: few
v_call: TRBV7-7
d_call: TRBD2
cdr3_nt: TGTGCCAGCAGCTCCGGGACTAGCGGGACGGCTGAGCAGTTCTTC
cdr3_aa: CASSSGTSGTAEQFF

j_call: TRBJ2-3
clone_size: few
v_call: TRBV6-5
d_call: NA
cdr3_nt: TGTGCCAGCAGTACAGGAGCAGATACGCAGTATTTT
cdr3_aa: CASSTGADTQYF

j_call: TRBJ1-1
clone_size: NA
v_call: TRBV10-3
d_call: TRBD1
cdr3_nt: TGTGCCATCAGTGAGCCGACAGGGCGACCTGAAGCTTTCTTT
cdr3_aa: CAISEPTGRPEAFF

j_call: TRBJ2-2
clone_size: few
v_call: TRBV12-3/TRBV12-4
d_call: TRBD2
cdr3_nt: TGTGCCAGCAGCTGGACTAGCGTGACCGGGGAGCTGTTTTTT
cdr3_aa: CASSWTSVTGELFF

j_call: TRBJ2-6
clone_size: NA
v_call: TRBV2
d_call: NA
cdr3_nt: TGTGCCAGCAGTGAACAAACTGGGGCCAACGTCCTGACTTTC
cdr3_aa: CASSEQTGANVLTF

j_call: TRBJ2-7
clone_size: NA
v_call: TRBV11-2
d_call: NA
cdr3_nt: TGTGCCAGCAGCTTAGTGGGGACAAGGGATGGGCAGTACTTC
cdr3_aa: CASSLVGTRDGQYF

j_call: TRBJ1-4
clone_size: many
v_call: TRBV10-3
d_call: TRBD1
cdr3_nt: TGTGCCTCCAGGGGGTCCGCTAATGAAAAACTGTTTTTT
cdr3_aa: CASRGSANEKLFF

j_call: TRBJ2-7
clone_size: few
v_call: TRBV12-3/TRBV12-4
d_call: TRBD2
cdr3_nt: TGTGCCAGCAGCCCACGGACTAGCGGGCCGACCTACGAGCAGTACTTC
cdr3_aa: CASSPRTSGPTYEQYF

j_call: TRBJ2-2
clone_size: NA
v_call: TRBV20-1
d_call: TRBD2
cdr3_nt: TGCAGTGCCCTAGCGGGAGGGCCGCGGACCGGGGAGCTGTTTTTT
cdr3_aa: CSALAGGPRTGELFF

j_call: TRBJ1-2
clone_size: NA
v_call: TRBV11-1
d_call: NA
cdr3_nt: TGTGCCAGCAGTCGAAACAGCCGCGGCTACACCTTC
cdr3_aa: CASSRNSRGYTF

j_call: TRBJ2-1
clone_size: few
v_call: TRBV4-2
d_call: TRBD2
cdr3_nt: TGTGCCAGCAGCCAAGAAGCGTCTAGCGGGAAATCTGAGCAGTTCTTC
cdr3_aa: CASSQEASSGKSEQFF

j_call: TRBJ2-7
clone_size: few
v_call: TRBV5-3
d_call: NA
cdr3_nt: TGTGCCATGGGCCCCGGGCTCCTCTGCTACGAGCAGTACTTC
cdr3_aa: CAMGPGLLCYEQYF

j_call: TRBJ1-5
clone_size: many
v_call: TRBV6-5
d_call: TRBD1
cdr3_nt: TGTGCCAGCAGTTACAGGGGGCCCAATCAGCCCCAGCATTTT
cdr3_aa: CASSYRGPNQPQHF

j_call: TRBJ1-1
clone_size: NA
v_call: TRBV20-1
d_call: NA
cdr3_nt: TGCAGTGCTAGAGATCGGGAGGGTGTGACTGAAGCTTTCTTT
cdr3_aa: CSARDREGVTEAFF

j_call: TRBJ1-3
clone_size: NA
v_call: TRBV7-8
d_call: NA
cdr3_nt: TGTGCCAGCACTCCGGGACACCACTCTGGAAACACCATATATTTT
cdr3_aa: CASTPGHHSGNTIYF

j_call: TRBJ2-1
clone_size: many
v_call: TRBV7-2
d_call: NA
cdr3_nt: TGTGCCAGCAGCTTAGAAGGCCTCTCCTACAATGAGCAGTTCTTC
cdr3_aa: CASSLEGLSYNEQFF

j_call: TRBJ1-2
clone_size: few
v_call: TRBV6-1
d_call: NA
cdr3_nt: TGTGCCAGCGAGGAAATCTATGGCTACACCTTC
cdr3_aa: CASEEIYGYTF

j_call: TRBJ2-7
clone_size: NA
v_call: TRBV6-5
d_call: NA
cdr3_nt: TGTGCCAGCAGTTCTTACCGAACCTACGAGCAGTACTTC
cdr3_aa: CASSSYRTYEQYF

j_call: TRBJ1-6
clone_size: few
v_call: TRBV27
d_call: NA
cdr3_nt: TGTGCCAGCAGTTTTGTGGGGCTGAATTCACCCCTCCACTTT
cdr3_aa: CASSFVGLNSPLHF

j_call: TRBJ2-7
clone_size: many
v_call: TRBV7-2
d_call: NA
cdr3_nt: TGTGCCAGCAGCTTAGTGGGCAGTTCCTACGAGCAGTACTTC
cdr3_aa: CASSLVGSSYEQYF

j_call: TRBJ2-5
clone_size: NA
v_call: TRBV20-1
d_call: TRBD2
cdr3_nt: TGCAGTGCTAGAGATGGGAGCGGGAGTCCGAAGACCCAGTACTTC
cdr3_aa: CSARDGSGSPKTQYF

j_call: TRBJ2-5
clone_size: NA
v_call: TRBV24-1
d_call: NA
cdr3_nt: TGTGCCACCAGTGATTTGTCCGGCCAAGAGACCCAGTACTTC
cdr3_aa: CATSDLSGQETQYF

j_call: TRBJ2-3
clone_size: few
v_call: TRBV20-1
d_call: TRBD2
cdr3_nt: TGCAGTGCCACCCGGGGGACTAGCGGCACAGATACGCAGTATTTT
cdr3_aa: CSATRGTSGTDTQYF

j_call: TRBJ2-7
clone_size: few
v_call: TRBV3-1
d_call: TRBD2
cdr3_nt: TGTGCCAGCAGCATACTAGCGGGAGGATTCAACGAGCAGTACTTC
cdr3_aa: CASSILAGGFNEQYF

j_call: TRBJ2-1
clone_size: once
v_call: TRBV7-2
d_call: TRBD2
cdr3_nt: TGTGCCAGCGGCTTGAGCGGGGGCTCCTACAATGAGCAGTTCTTC
cdr3_aa: CASGLSGGSYNEQFF

j_call: TRBJ1-4
clone_size: NA
v_call: TRBV4-1
d_call: TRBD1
cdr3_nt: TGCGCCAGCAGCCAACTACCGGGACAGAGACTAACTAATGAAAAACTGTTTTTT
cdr3_aa: CASSQLPGQRLTNEKLFF

j_call: TRBJ1-1
clone_size: many
v_call: TRBV19
d_call: NA
cdr3_nt: TGTGCCAGTAGGGTCAGGGGCGGGAAGACTGAAGCTTTCTTT
cdr3_aa: CASRVRGGKTEAFF

j_call: TRBJ2-1
clone_size: few
v_call: TRBV5-1
d_call: NA
cdr3_nt: TGCGCCAGCAGCCCGGTGGGGACTCCATACAATGAGCAGTTCTTC
cdr3_aa: CASSPVGTPYNEQFF

j_call: TRBJ1-1
clone_size: few
v_call: TRBV29-1
d_call: NA
cdr3_nt: TGCAGCGTTCAGCAGCGTATCACTGAAGCTTTCTTT
cdr3_aa: CSVQQRITEAFF

j_call: TRBJ1-1
clone_size: NA
v_call: TRBV29-1
d_call: TRBD1
cdr3_nt: TGCAGCGTTGGGGCAGGGGGCCACACTGAAGCTTTCTTT
cdr3_aa: CSVGAGGHTEAFF

j_call: TRBJ2-2
clone_size: few
v_call: TRBV5-8
d_call: NA
cdr3_nt: TGTGCCAGCAGCCCGTGGGGGAAGGCCTTGGGGACCGGGGAGCTGTTTTTT
cdr3_aa: CASSPWGKALGTGELFF

j_call: TRBJ2-3
clone_size: few
v_call: TRBV4-2
d_call: TRBD2
cdr3_nt: TGTGCCAGCAGCCAAGATGATGGTGCGGGAGGCGCAGATACGCAGTATTTT
cdr3_aa: CASSQDDGAGGADTQYF

j_call: TRBJ2-1
clone_size: few
v_call: TRBV2
d_call: NA
cdr3_nt: TGTGCCAGCATTGGGGGGGCCGCAGTTAACAATGAGCAGTTCTTC
cdr3_aa: CASIGGAAVNNEQFF

j_call: TRBJ2-3
clone_size: many
v_call: TRBV7-2
d_call: TRBD2
cdr3_nt: TGTGCCAGCAGACTAGCGGGAGGCCGCACAGATACGCAGTATTTT
cdr3_aa: CASRLAGGRTDTQYF